This TCR beta chain derives from a study of CD8+CD57+ T cells in acquired aplastic anemia. On the study more broadly: Sorting CD4+ and CD8+ cells gave DNA averaging roughly 3.2 ug. Study outcomes and limitations: Patients and healthy controls showed no significant CD8+ Simpson's diversity difference. There were 25 to 30 CD8+ CDR3 sequences that occurred in both patients and controls.

Per germline, CDR1 MGHDK and CDR2 SYGVNS. V shed 5 bases, J shed 11 bases, and the junction held 12 bases outside the gene matches. CDR3 length: 14 amino acids. Genomic DNA constituted the template upon which TCR beta VDJ and CDR3 profiling was performed. TCRdb reprocessed the reads via MiXCR and lists one record per CDR3 protein. The repertoire holds more than 250,000 distinct CDR3 sequences, with about 56% as singletons. As regards this clonotype: Its antigen is undetermined.

The V call is TRBV25-1, the J call TRBJ1-1; 9 bases agree with TRBD1. The clonotype was recovered from a human donor with severe aplastic anemia or a healthy control (not recorded which). The source material was sorted CD4+, CD8+, or CD8+CD57+ T cells (not recorded which) from PBMCs. The CDR3 reads CASSYAGQGSMAFF. Written as DNA, the CDR3 is TGTGCCAGCAGTTACGCGGGACAGGGCTCGATGGCTTTCTTT.